This T cell receptor beta chain appears in the sequencing data of a study of blood T cell repertoires in COVID-19. Trimming left V 0 bases short and J 8 bases short, with 7 bases between. This CDR3 comprises 13 residues. Per germline, CDR1 SGHTA and CDR2 FQGTGA. Sequencing used immunoSEQ multiplex PCR; TCRdb keeps in-frame clones, though not all of them. Of 350,000 to 450,000 clones in the sample, around 89% were seen once. Individuals aged about 18 to 89 years were recruited from fewer than 25 US areas. Assignment of participants to cohorts was predicated upon participant-reported clinical history. This TCR came from a man under 40 who had recovered from COVID-19. The chain combines TRBV7-3 with TRBJ2-2; D might be TRBD1 (6 bases). The material sequenced was PBMCs or T cells enriched from blood (not recorded which). The CDR3 region is CASSLTGTGELFF. CDR3 coding DNA: TGTGCCAGCAGCTTAACCGGGACAGGGGAGCTGTTTTTT. The whole variable domain, remainder taken from reference TRBV7-3 and TRBJ2-2, is GAGVSQTPSNKVTEKGKYVELRCDPISGHTALYWYRQSLGQGPEFLIYFQGTGAADDSGLPNDRFFAVRPEGSVSTLKIQRTERGDSAVYLCASSLTGTGELFFGEGSRLTVL.